The 29 T cell receptor beta chains reported below all come from one sample, sequenced in a study of patients and donors after allogeneic stem cell transplantation. TCRdb reprocessed the RT-PCR reads via MiXCR and lists one record per CDR3 protein. The sample shows about 960,000 distinct CDR3 sequences, 18% of them seen only once. The source material was blood, either unsorted or a sorted T cell fraction (not recorded which). These receptors were collected from a human donor who was either an allogeneic HSCT recipient or a stem cell or donor lymphocyte infusion donor (not recorded which). It is not recorded whose cells these are; they may come from a transplant donor.

The sample holds one count of this clonotype. The chain combines TRBV7-3 with TRBJ2-3, with a tentative D call TRBD2 (6 bases). The CDR3 is 15 amino acids. The germline V gene encodes CDR1 SGHTA and CDR2 FQGTGA. V lost 5 bases to trimming and J lost 0 bases, with 12 bases between them. CDR3 sequence (DNA): TGTGCCAGCAGCCCCCGGGACTTCAGCACAGATACGCAGTATTTT. Protein: CASSPRDFSTDTQYF.

The rearrangement uses TRBV24-1 and TRBJ1-1, with TRBD1 identical over 7 bases. The V gene's germline CDR1 is KGHDR and CDR2 SFDVKD. The CDR3 consists of 13 residues. Unmatched junction bases numbered 6, after V lost 4 bases and J lost 8 bases. CDR3 DNA: TGTGCCACCAGTGACAAATACAGGGGAGAAGCTTTCTTT. Residues: CATSDKYRGEAFF.

This chain uses TRBV7-2 with TRBJ1-4, with D hard to call. V lost 5 bases and J 4 bases, leaving 14 bases between the germline ends. The germline gives CDR1 SGHTA, CDR2 FQGNSA. This CDR3 comprises 15 residues. The chain's CDR3 is CASSPELADNEKLFF. For the CDR3, the DNA is TGTGCCAGCAGCCCCGAATTGGCGGATAATGAAAAACTGTTTTTT.

The genes are TRBV18 and TRBJ1-1, with D tentatively TRBD1 (6 bases). Germline lookup yields CDR1 KGHSH and CDR2 LQKENI. Trimming left V 0 bases short and J 1 base short, with 9 bases between. This CDR3 comprises 15 residues. Here the CDR3 DNA reads TGTGCCAGCTCACCACCGACAGGACAGAACACTGAAGCTTTCTTT. It specifies CASSPPTGQNTEAFF.

This clonotype has more than one count but fewer than ten. This chain joins TRBV20-1 and TRBJ1-5; TRBD1 might be the D (6 bases). The CDR3 has 15 residues. The V and J ends lost 5 bases and 7 bases respectively, with 21 bases between them. Germline V CDR1 and CDR2: DFQATT, SNEGSKA (reference sequence). Here the CDR3 reads CSAVRTGLQPQPQHF. CDR3 nucleotide sequence: TGCAGTGCTGTACGCACAGGGCTACAACCCCAGCCCCAGCATTTT.

CDR3 protein: CASSSRVAPTDTQYF. DNA of the CDR3: TGCGCCAGCAGCTCCAGGGTTGCCCCCACAGATACGCAGTATTTT. The chain carries TRBV5-1 and TRBJ2-3; D possibly corresponds to TRBD1 (5 bases). The CDR3 consists of 15 residues. Germline V gene sequence: CDR1 SGHRS, CDR2 YFSETQ. Deletions cut 3 bases from V and 2 bases from J, with 13 bases between.

A few counts support this clonotype. This chain links TRBV3-1 with TRBJ2-4; unclear D gene. Between the trimmed V and J ends, which lost 3 bases and 2 bases, there was a span of 20 bases. This CDR3 is built from 18 residues. Germline CDR1 is LGHDT and CDR2 is YNNKEL (reference sequence). The CDR3 spells CASSHNRLWSSPKNIQYF. The CDR3 nucleotides are TGTGCCAGCAGCCACAATCGGTTGTGGTCAAGTCCCAAAAACATTCAGTACTTC.

V and J are TRBV7-3 and TRBJ2-7; 7 nucleotides line up with TRBD2. V was pared by 1 base and J by 5 bases, with 11 bases of the junction left unmatched. The germline gives CDR1 SGHTA, CDR2 FQGTGA. CDR3 size: 16 residues. CDR3 in DNA: TGTGCCAGCAGCTTAATCCCGGGCGGGAGTATTGACGAGCAGTACTTC. Protein sequence: CASSLIPGGSIDEQYF. The full variable domain, with the rest looked up from reference TRBV7-3 and TRBJ2-7, is GAGVSQTPSNKVTEKGKYVELRCDPISGHTALYWYRQSLGQGPEFLIYFQGTGAADDSGLPNDRFFAVRPEGSVSTLKIQRTERGDSAVYLCASSLIPGGSIDEQYFGPGTRLTVT.

This clonotype appeared once. J is TRBJ1-1 and V is TRBV4-3; D unresolved. Trimming took 1 base from V and 0 from J, leaving 9 bases between them. The length of the CDR3 is 15 residues. CDR1 is LGHNA and CDR2 is YSLEER in the germline V gene. CDR3 loop: CASSQVKGVNTEAFF. In DNA, the CDR3 is TGCGCCAGCAGCCAAGTTAAGGGTGTGAACACTGAAGCTTTCTTT.

This clonotype has only a few counts. This sequence joins TRBV6-1 and TRBJ1-5; possibly TRBD1 for D (6 bases). Deletions cut 5 bases from V and 5 bases from J, with 13 bases between. Per the germline V gene, CDR1 is MNHNS and CDR2 is SASEGT. The CDR3 is 14 amino acids. CDR3 sequence reads: CASSPGHVDQPQHF. CDR3 DNA: TGTGCCAGCAGTCCGGGACATGTTGATCAGCCCCAGCATTTT.

This clonotype was observed a few times. The chain uses TRBV11-2 and TRBJ1-5; the D is unclear. The CDR3 totals 15 residues. V shed 1 base and J shed 5 bases, with 12 bases lying between them. CDR1 SGHAT and CDR2 FQNNGV come from the germline V gene. The CDR3: CASSLGDTTDQPQHF. The CDR3 DNA is TGTGCCAGCAGCTTAGGCGACACAACTGATCAGCCCCAGCATTTT.

This clonotype has only a few counts. The chain couples TRBV24-1 to TRBJ2-3, with a possible D match to TRBD2 (6 bases). Germline lookup yields CDR1 KGHDR and CDR2 SFDVKD. The CDR3 extends over 16 amino acids. The V end lost 5 bases, the J end lost 4 bases, and 18 bases lay between the germline ends. DNA of the CDR3: TGTGCCACCAGTGGCGCAGACGGGAGTGGCGCAGATACGCAGTATTTT. It translates to CATSGADGSGADTQYF.

This clonotype was seen a few times. V and J are TRBV5-6 and TRBJ2-7; D remains unclear. The CDR3 has 13 amino acids. Trimming removed 0 bases from V and 2 bases from J, with 6 bases in between. CDR1 is SGHDT and CDR2 is YYEEEE in the germline V gene. The CDR3 region has the DNA TGTGCCAGCAGCTTGGTGGTGGCCTACGAGCAGTACTTC. It specifies CASSLVVAYEQYF.

This clonotype was found a few times. The rearrangement uses TRBV6-5 and TRBJ1-1, with TRBD1 matching over 7 bases. V trimming: 3 bases; J trimming: 4 bases; junction bases outside the gene matches: 5. The CDR3 has 14 residues. Germline loops: CDR1 MNHEY, CDR2 SVGAGI. CDR3 DNA: TGTGCCAGCAGTTATAAGGACAGGACCACTGAAGCTTTCTTT. Protein product: CASSYKDRTTEAFF.

The V call is TRBV6-2 or TRBV6-3, the J call TRBJ1-2; a possible D gene is TRBD1 (5 bases). From germline, CDR1 is MNHEY and CDR2 SVGEGT. V dropped 5 bases and J dropped 3 bases, with 7 bases sitting between them. This CDR3 contains 12 residues. The CDR3, as DNA: TGTGCCAGCAGTCAGGGTTACTATGGCTACACCTTC. Encoded protein: CASSQGYYGYTF.

The genes are TRBV20-1 and TRBJ2-3; unclear D gene. The germline V gene has CDR1 DFQATT and CDR2 SNEGSKA (reference sequence). The CDR3 consists of 12 residues. The V gene lost 1 base and the J gene lost 4 bases, with 6 bases spanning the gap. The CDR3, as DNA: TGCAGTGCTAGAGGAGCCCCAGATACGCAGTATTTT. Protein product: CSARGAPDTQYF.

This clonotype has just a few counts. This chain joins TRBV12-3 or TRBV12-4 and TRBJ2-5; D assignment may be TRBD1 or TRBD2 (5 bases each). V was clipped by 2 bases and J by 5 bases, with 21 bases between them. This CDR3 spans 17 amino acids. The CDR3: CASSLSLARQLFETQYF. The CDR3 DNA sequence: TGTGCCAGCAGTTTATCGCTAGCTCGACAGTTGTTTGAGACCCAGTACTTC.

This clonotype turned up a few times. The chain links TRBV3-1 to TRBJ2-3; TRBD1 might be the D (5 bases). V was cut by 0 bases and J by 4 bases, with 23 bases left in between. The CDR3 loop spans 19 amino acids. CDR1 and CDR2 (germline): LGHDT, YNNKEL (reference sequence). For the CDR3, the DNA is TGTGCCAGCAGCCAAGATTGGCAGGGATCTAAAGATGGTGCAGATACGCAGTATTTT. Translation gives CASSQDWQGSKDGADTQYF.

V usage is TRBV24-1 and J usage is TRBJ1-5, with TRBD1 matching over 7 bases. Germline CDR1 is KGHDR and CDR2 is SFDVKD. V was clipped by 3 bases and J by 4 bases; unmatched bases: 5. The CDR3 sequence is 15 residues long. CDR3 in DNA: TGTGCCACCAGTGATCGACAGGGAGGGAATCAGCCCCAGCATTTT. Translating gives CATSDRQGGNQPQHF.

This clonotype was recorded at least ten times. V is TRBV25-1 and J is TRBJ1-4; possible D gene TRBD1, 6 bases. Deletions cut 3 bases from V and 12 bases from J, with 23 bases between. Germline CDR1 and CDR2: MGHDK and SYGVNS. The CDR3 has 16 residues. In DNA, the CDR3 is TGTGCCAGCAGTGATTCGAGGGGGGGTCCCGATGTGGAACTGTTTTTT. It is translated as CASSDSRGGPDVELFF.

The table lists this clonotype with a few counts. The chain has TRBV4-1 and TRBJ1-2; no firm D call. Between the trimmed V and J ends, which lost 4 bases and 7 bases, there was a span of 16 bases. Germline-derived CDR1 and CDR2 are MGHRA and YSYEKL. The CDR3 consists of 14 residues. DNA for the CDR3: TGCGCCAGCAGCCCCAGACTGGGCTTGGGTGGCTACACCTTC. This encodes CASSPRLGLGGYTF.

This clonotype turned up a few times. The V and J genes are TRBV5-1 and TRBJ2-5; 10 bases align to TRBD2. The V and J ends lost 4 bases and 5 bases, in that order; junction bases with no gene match: 14. This CDR3 spans 17 amino acids. Germline V gene data show CDR1 as SGHRS and CDR2 as YFSETQ. This CDR3 reads CASSIYSSGRAGETQYF. CDR3 DNA sequence: TGCGCCAGCAGCATATATTCGAGCGGGAGGGCCGGGGAGACCCAGTACTTC.

The genes are TRBV7-9 and TRBJ2-5, with 8 bases that match TRBD1. Germline CDR1 is SEHNR and CDR2 is FQNEAQ (reference sequence). This CDR3 region has 15 residues. With V trimmed by 5 bases and J by 9 bases, 14 bases remained unmatched. CDR3 loop: CASSPGTGFVRAQYF. The DNA of the CDR3 is TGTGCCAGCAGCCCCGGGACAGGATTCGTTCGGGCCCAGTACTTC.

This clonotype was detected a few times. The rearrangement links TRBV7-2 to TRBJ2-1; D may match TRBD1 or TRBD2 (5 bases each). The CDR3 runs 16 residues. CDR1 and CDR2 from the germline V gene are SGHTA and FQGNSA. With 6 bases removed from V and 9 bases from J, the gap between germline ends came to 24 bases. DNA of the CDR3: TGTGCCAGCAGAGCTGTAGCGAGCAATCGAAGGGGTGAGCAGTTCTTC. The encoded protein is CASRAVASNRRGEQFF. Full variable domain (rest looked up from reference TRBV7-2 and TRBJ2-1): GAGVSQSPSNKVTEKGKDVELRCDPISGHTALYWYRQSLGQGLEFLIYFQGNSAPDKSGLPSDRFSAERTGGSVSTLTIQRTQQEDSAVYLCASRAVASNRRGEQFFGPGTRLTVL.

A few counts support this clonotype. This chain joins TRBV6-5 and TRBJ1-5; no firm D call. The CDR3 totals 17 residues. The V and J ends lost 1 base and 1 base respectively, with 14 bases between them. Per germline, CDR1 MNHEY and CDR2 SVGAGI. The CDR3 DNA follows: TGTGCCAGCAGTTACTTGGCGGGAGATGGCAGCAATCAGCCCCAGCATTTT. Translated, it gives CASSYLAGDGSNQPQHF.

This clonotype was detected a few times. This chain uses TRBV3-1 with TRBJ1-2; D gene unclear. There are 14 residues in the CDR3. Per germline, CDR1 LGHDT and CDR2 YNNKEL (reference sequence). The V gene lost 3 bases and the J gene lost 7 bases, with 15 bases spanning the gap. CDR3 residues: CASSHAGRTSGYTF. The CDR3 DNA reads as TGTGCCAGCAGCCATGCTGGGCGGACCTCTGGCTACACCTTC.

The gene calls are TRBV25-1 and TRBJ1-1, with D tentatively TRBD1 (6 bases). Germline CDR1 and CDR2: MGHDK and SYGVNS. V lost 4 bases, J lost 3 bases, and 18 bases lay in between. The CDR3 runs 16 residues. The CDR3, as DNA: TGTGCCAGCAGTGGGTATTGGCAGGGGAGGGACACTGAAGCTTTCTTT. Translation gives CASSGYWQGRDTEAFF. Full variable domain (rest looked up from reference TRBV25-1 and TRBJ1-1): EADIYQTPRYLVIGTGKKITLECSQTMGHDKMYWYQQDPGMELHLIHYSYGVNSTEKGDLSSESTVSRIRTEHFPLTLESARPSHTSQYLCASSGYWQGRDTEAFFGQGTRLTVV.

This clonotype was counted between two and nine times. This chain joins TRBV15 and TRBJ1-1; 8 bases line up with TRBD1. Trimming removed 3 bases from V and 3 bases from J; junction bases left unmatched: 9. From germline, CDR1 is LNHNV and CDR2 YYDKDF (reference sequence). This CDR3 spans 16 amino acids. The CDR3 bases are TGTGCCACCAGCAGTGGACAGGGAAGGAGCTACACTGAAGCTTTCTTT. Protein sequence: CATSSGQGRSYTEAFF.

This clonotype has only one observation. V gene TRBV7-2 combines with J gene TRBJ2-3; the D call may be TRBD1 or TRBD2 (6 bases each). The germline V gene has CDR1 SGHTA and CDR2 FQGNSA. The V and J ends lost 1 base and 0 bases respectively, with 11 bases between them. The CDR3 covers 16 residues. In nucleotides, the CDR3 is TGTGCCAGCAGCTTAGGGGGGGCCGGTAGCACAGATACGCAGTATTTT. Amino acid sequence: CASSLGGAGSTDTQYF.